This section outlines one TCR beta chain sequence together with its context. Its antigen is still unknown. For the second PCR, which ran for about 7 to 11 cycles, a sample-barcoded 5' primer and a J-beta primer mix were used. A template-switch adaptor with 12 random nucleotides tagged each cDNA molecule. From the 5' RACE reads, TCRdb called clonotypes with MiXCR, one entry per CDR3 protein. Here the sample spans about 670,000 distinct CDR3 sequences, around 38% being singletons. They isolated at least 6 million PBMCs from each sample. The CDR3 length is 10 residues. Germline CDR1 and CDR2: SGDLS and YYNGEE. The data were obtained in a study of blood T cells in healthy people across ages. Regarding the study as a whole: With age, beta diversity per million T cells declined roughly linearly, significantly by over 35.

The receptor comes from an elderly man in good health. Material for sequencing was blood. The chain is built from TRBV9 and TRBJ2-7; D gene uncertain. The CDR3 loop reads CPPESYEQYF. The CDR3 region has the DNA TGTCCTCCAGAGTCCTACGAGCAGTACTTC.